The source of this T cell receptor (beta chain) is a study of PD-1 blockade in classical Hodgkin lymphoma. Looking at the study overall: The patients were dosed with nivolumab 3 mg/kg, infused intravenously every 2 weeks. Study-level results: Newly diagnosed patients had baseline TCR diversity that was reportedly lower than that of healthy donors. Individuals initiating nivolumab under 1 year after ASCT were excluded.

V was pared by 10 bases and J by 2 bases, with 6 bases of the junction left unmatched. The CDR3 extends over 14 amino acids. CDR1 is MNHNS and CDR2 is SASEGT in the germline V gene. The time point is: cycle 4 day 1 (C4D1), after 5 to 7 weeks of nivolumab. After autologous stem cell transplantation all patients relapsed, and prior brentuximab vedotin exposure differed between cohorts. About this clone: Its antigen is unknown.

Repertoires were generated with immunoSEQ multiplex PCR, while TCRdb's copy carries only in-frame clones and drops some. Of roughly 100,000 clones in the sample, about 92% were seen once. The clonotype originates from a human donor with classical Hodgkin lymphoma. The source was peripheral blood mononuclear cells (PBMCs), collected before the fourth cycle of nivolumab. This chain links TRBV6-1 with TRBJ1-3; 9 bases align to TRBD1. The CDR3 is CATGQGQAGNTIYF. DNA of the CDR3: TGTGCCACGGGACAGGGACAAGCTGGAAACACCATATATTTT.